Listed below are T cell receptor beta chains from one sample, sequenced in a study of cytomegalovirus exposure and HLA in healthy donors. Clones were sequenced by immunoSEQ multiplex PCR, and TCRdb holds only the in-frame ones, with some missing. Among about 160,000 clones listed, about 90% were seen once. The sequencing sample was made of PBMCs. These receptors all come from a woman in her late teens or twenties in good health and CMV-seropositive. Each CDR3 is given with its conserved first and last residue. The order of the fields is J gene, V gene, clone size, D gene, CDR3 DNA, CDR3 protein. The D gene is left open where the match is weak. Clone size appears in some rows only: once, few, many, or a class for an expanded clone.

TRBJ2-3,TRBV18,-,-,TGTGCCAGCTCACCAAGGGGGGGGACGCAGTATTTT,CASSPRGGTQYF
TRBJ1-4,TRBV4-1,-,TRBD1,TGCGCCAGCAGCAAAGGACAGGGGGTGAATGAAAAACTGTTTTTT,CASSKGQGVNEKLFF
TRBJ2-7,TRBV5-6,once,-,TGTGCCAGCAGCGCCCTCAGGGGATCCTACGAGCAGTACTTC,CASSALRGSYEQYF
TRBJ2-5,TRBV30,-,-,TGTGCCTGGAGCGTAGACTCACGAGGGGAGACCCAGTACTTC,CAWSVDSRGETQYF
TRBJ2-5,TRBV7-2,-,TRBD2,TGTGCCAGCAGCTCCTTGGGACTAGCGGGAGGATCCGAGACCCAGTACTTC,CASSSLGLAGGSETQYF
TRBJ2-3,TRBV7-8,-,-,TGTGCCAGCAGGGAGGGAAGCACAGATACGCAGTATTTT,CASREGSTDTQYF
TRBJ1-3,TRBV28,-,-,TGTGCCAGCATAGGTCCCCAGGCGGGTGGAAACACCATATATTTT,CASIGPQAGGNTIYF
TRBJ1-1,TRBV27,-,-,TGTGCCAGCCAGTCGGTGAGGGCGACTGAAGCTTTCTTT,CASQSVRATEAFF
TRBJ2-7,TRBV9,-,TRBD2,TGTGCCAGCAGCGAGGGGACTAGCGGGAGTGACGAGCAGTACTTC,CASSEGTSGSDEQYF
TRBJ2-7,TRBV4-1,-,-,TGCGCCAGCAGCCAACCGGGGGTCCGGGACAGCTACGAGCAGTACTTC,CASSQPGVRDSYEQYF
TRBJ2-1,TRBV11-2,-,-,TGTGCCAGCAGCTTAGGATCCCGACAGGTTAGACACCATGAGCAGTTCTTC,CASSLGSRQVRHHEQFF
TRBJ2-2,TRBV30,once,-,TGTGCCTGGCCGAGTACTCCCGGGGAGCTGTTTTTT,CAWPSTPGELFF
TRBJ2-7,TRBV4-2,-,-,TGTGCCAGCAGCCAAGACCTTGCGGGCCTCAGCTCCTACGAGCAGTACTTC,CASSQDLAGLSSYEQYF
TRBJ2-7,TRBV6-4,-,TRBD2,TGTGCCAGCAGTGCGGAAGCGGGAGAAGGATTAGACGAGCAGTACTTC,CASSAEAGEGLDEQYF
TRBJ1-2,TRBV2,-,-,TGTGCCAGCAGTGGGCAGGCGGGCTACACCTTC,CASSGQAGYTF
TRBJ2-6,TRBV30,-,TRBD1,TGTGCCTGGAGCATCCTTTCCCGGGACAGGGGGTCCCCAGTCTCTGGGGCCAACGTCCTGACTTTC,CAWSILSRDRGSPVSGANVLTF
TRBJ2-7,TRBV10-1,-,-,TGCGCCAGCAGTGGTTGGGCAGGGGACGAGCAGTACTTC,CASSGWAGDEQYF
TRBJ1-4,TRBV29-1,-,-,TGCAGCGTTGACGGGGGGTCGGTTGAAAAACTGTTTTTT,CSVDGGSVEKLFF
TRBJ1-5,TRBV11-2,-,TRBD1,TGTGCCAGCAGCCCCCTGACAGGGGGCATTGGACAGCCCCAGCATTTT,CASSPLTGGIGQPQHF
TRBJ2-3,TRBV7-2,-,TRBD2,TGTGCCAGCAGCCCTAAGGGACTAGCGGGAGCACAGGCAGATACGCAGTATTTT,CASSPKGLAGAQADTQYF
TRBJ1-2,TRBV29-1,-,-,TGCAGCGTTGACCCTACAGGACCCCTCTATGGCTACACCTTC,CSVDPTGPLYGYTF
TRBJ2-2,TRBV5-1,-,TRBD1,TGCGCCAGCAGCTTTGGAGGGACAGGGAGGGCGGCGGGGGAGCTGTTTTTT,CASSFGGTGRAAGELFF
TRBJ2-2,TRBV30,-,-,TGTGCCTGGGCCGGGTATAGCGGGGAGCTGTTTTTT,CAWAGYSGELFF
TRBJ2-2,TRBV4-3,-,-,TGCGCCAGCAGTCCAAGACCGGACACCCTCACCGGGGAGCTGTTTTTT,CASSPRPDTLTGELFF
TRBJ2-7,TRBV5-5,-,-,TGTGCCAGCAGCACCGGACAGTCATTCTACGAGCAGTACTTC,CASSTGQSFYEQYF
TRBJ2-5,TRBV7-2,-,TRBD1,TGTGCCAGCAGCTCCCGGGACAGGGGGGGAGAGACCCAGTACTTC,CASSSRDRGGETQYF
TRBJ2-2,TRBV7-2,-,-,TGTGCCAGCAGCTTGTCAGGGGTCACCGGGGAGCTGTTTTTT,CASSLSGVTGELFF
TRBJ1-4,TRBV20-1,once,-,TGCAGTGCATCAGCTAATGAAAAACTGTTTTTT,CSASANEKLFF
TRBJ2-1,TRBV27,-,TRBD2,TGTGCCAGCAGTTTCAAGCGGGAGCGCTATGAGCAGTTCTTC,CASSFKRERYEQFF
TRBJ2-1,TRBV5-1,-,TRBD2,TGCGCCAGCAGCTTGGGAAGACTAGCGGGAATCAATGAGCAGTTCTTC,CASSLGRLAGINEQFF
TRBJ1-2,TRBV29-1,-,TRBD1,TGCAGCGCTGAACGGGACAGCTATGGCTACACCTTC,CSAERDSYGYTF
TRBJ1-1,TRBV4-1,-,TRBD1,TGCGCCAGCAGCCAAGTGGGACAGGGCTTTGTGTTTGGGAACACTGAAGCTTTCTTT,CASSQVGQGFVFGNTEAFF
TRBJ1-5,TRBV6-1,-,-,TGTGCCAGCAGTGAGGACGGACTTTCACCCCAGCATTTT,CASSEDGLSPQHF
TRBJ2-2,TRBV29-1,once,-,TGCAGCGTCAGAGGGACAACTCCGAACACCGGGGAGCTGTTTTTT,CSVRGTTPNTGELFF
TRBJ2-1,TRBV11-2,few,TRBD2,TGTGCCAGCAGCCTTAGCGGGAGGGCACTCGATGAGCAGTTCTTC,CASSLSGRALDEQFF
TRBJ1-1,TRBV7-2,-,-,TGTGCCAGCAGCTTAGGACAGGCAGCTTTCTTT,CASSLGQAAFF
TRBJ1-2,TRBV5-1,once,-,TGCGCCAGCAGCTTGGGGCAGGTCTATGGCTACACCTTC,CASSLGQVYGYTF
TRBJ1-5,TRBV28,-,-,TGTGCCAGCACCCCGGTATCGGGCAATCAGCCCCAGCATTTT,CASTPVSGNQPQHF
TRBJ2-7,TRBV15,once,-,TGTGCCACCAGCAGAGATAAGTTCGGCTACGAGCAGTACTTC,CATSRDKFGYEQYF
TRBJ2-2,TRBV30,-,TRBD1,TGTGCCTCGTCGAGGGGACAGGGATCCACCGGGGAGCTGTTTTTT,CASSRGQGSTGELFF